The rows below give T cell receptor beta chains drawn from one sample of a study of CD8+ T cells in alopecia areata. Here immunoSEQ multiplex PCR was the method, and the copy in TCRdb shows in-frame clones only, minus some. There are about 98,000 clones in the sample; less than 50% occur only once, and under 0.9% lies in the top ten. The specimen sequenced was CD4+ T cells sorted from blood. The receptors derive from a human donor with alopecia areata. Each CDR3 is given with its conserved first and last residue. Fields, in order: CDR3 DNA, CDR3 protein, V gene, J gene, clone size, D gene, CDR3 length. The D gene is left open where the match is weak. Rows give clone size only sometimes, using once, few, many, or a class for an expanded clone.

TGTGCCAGCAGCCTCAGACAGAGGTCCTACGAGCAGTACTTC	CASSLRQRSYEQYF	TRBV11-2	TRBJ2-7	.	.	14
TGTGCCATCAGTGAGTCGGTCCTAGCGGGAAGCTCCTACAATGAGCAGTTCTTC	CAISESVLAGSSYNEQFF	TRBV10-3	TRBJ2-1	.	TRBD2	18
TGTGCCTGGACGCCAGGGGATCGTAATCAGCCCCAGCATTTT	CAWTPGDRNQPQHF	TRBV30	TRBJ1-5	few	.	14
TGTGCCTGGAGTGTCAAGGGGGCCGACAATGAGCAGTTCTTC	CAWSVKGADNEQFF	TRBV30	TRBJ2-1	.	TRBD1	14
TGCGCCAGCAGTCTACAGGGGCCCGATCAGCCCCAGCATTTT	CASSLQGPDQPQHF	TRBV5-1	TRBJ1-5	.	TRBD1	14
TGCAGCGTTGGGCAGACTTACAATGAGCAGTTCTTC	CSVGQTYNEQFF	TRBV29-1	TRBJ2-1	.	.	12
TGCAGCGCCAAGAACAGGGGCGGGTCCGAGACCCAGTACTTC	CSAKNRGGSETQYF	TRBV29-1	TRBJ2-5	few	TRBD1	14
TGCAGCGCTGAGCGGGGAGAGACCCAGTACTTC	CSAERGETQYF	TRBV29-1	TRBJ2-5	few	TRBD2	11
TGCAGCGTTGAAGATTCGGCGGGAGGTGGGTACGAGCAGTACTTC	CSVEDSAGGGYEQYF	TRBV29-1	TRBJ2-7	few	TRBD2	15
TGTGCCAGCAGTGCGGACAGTCGGGATACGCAGTATTTT	CASSADSRDTQYF	TRBV25-1	TRBJ2-3	.	.	13
TGTGCCTGGAGAAGAGGGAACACTGAAGCTTTCTTT	CAWRRGNTEAFF	TRBV30	TRBJ1-1	.	.	12
TGTGCCAGCACGACCGGGACAGGTGGTACAGATACGCAGTATTTT	CASTTGTGGTDTQYF	TRBV2	TRBJ2-3	.	TRBD1	15
TGTGCCTGGAGTCCAGGGCTCTCTGGAAACACCATATATTTT	CAWSPGLSGNTIYF	TRBV30	TRBJ1-3	.	.	14
TGCGCCAGCAGCTCAACAGGAGGGGAAGGGGAGACCCAGTACTTC	CASSSTGGEGETQYF	TRBV5-1	TRBJ2-5	.	.	15
TGTGCCTGGAACATCCAGGGGGCATTCGGCGAGCAGTACTTC	CAWNIQGAFGEQYF	TRBV30	TRBJ2-7	few	TRBD1	14
TGTGCCAGCAGTTTATACAGATATGGCTACACCTTC	CASSLYRYGYTF	TRBV28	TRBJ1-2	.	.	12
TGTGCCAGCAGCCCGAGGTATTACGAGCAGTACTTC	CASSPRYYEQYF	TRBV7-2	TRBJ2-7	.	.	12
TGCAGCGTTCGAAGACGGTCAGGCCGGGGGACCCCAGATACGCAGTATTTT	CSVRRRSGRGTPDTQYF	TRBV29-1	TRBJ2-3	.	.	17
TGCAGCGTCCAAACAGGGGGGGATACGGGCTACACCTTC	CSVQTGGDTGYTF	TRBV29-1	TRBJ1-2	few	TRBD1	13
TGCAGCGTTATAGACAGGGGGGAGACCCAGTACTTC	CSVIDRGETQYF	TRBV29-1	TRBJ2-5	.	TRBD1	12
TGTGCCAGCAGCAAAAGCGGGAGGGTCTATGACGAGCAGTACTTC	CASSKSGRVYDEQYF	TRBV11-2	TRBJ2-7	.	TRBD2	15
TGTGCCTGGAGTAGTGTTTCGGCTAACTATGGCTACACCTTC	CAWSSVSANYGYTF	TRBV30	TRBJ1-2	.	.	14
TGCGCCAGCAGGCGGACAGGGGGAAACAATGAGCAGTTCTTC	CASRRTGGNNEQFF	TRBV4-1	TRBJ2-1	.	TRBD1	14
TGTGCCACAACAGCGGGAAGAGGGAACATTCAGTACTTC	CATTAGRGNIQYF	TRBV15	TRBJ2-4	.	TRBD2	13
TGCGCCAGCAGCTTGAGCAGGGTAGATACGACACCCCTCCACTTT	CASSLSRVDTTPLHF	TRBV5-1	TRBJ1-6	.	.	15
TGCAGCGTTGAAAAACTAGCGGGATTCACAGATACGCAGTATTTT	CSVEKLAGFTDTQYF	TRBV29-1	TRBJ2-3	.	TRBD2	15
TGTGCCAGCAGTTCCACAGGGGGCGGTGAAAAACTGTTTTTT	CASSSTGGGEKLFF	TRBV27	TRBJ1-4	.	TRBD1	14
TGCAGCGTCGCCAATGGGCGGGTTTCATCAGATACGCAGTATTTT	CSVANGRVSSDTQYF	TRBV29-1	TRBJ2-3	.	.	15
TGTGCCAGCAGTTTATTGCTTAATGAGCAGTTCTTC	CASSLLLNEQFF	TRBV28	TRBJ2-1	.	.	12
TGCGCCAGCAGTTTCGGCAGGGTAGGCCACGAGCAGTACTTC	CASSFGRVGHEQYF	TRBV5-1	TRBJ2-7	.	.	14
TGCAGCGTCGAGGGCAGGGCCGGGGAGCTGTTTTTT	CSVEGRAGELFF	TRBV29-1	TRBJ2-2	.	.	12
TGTGCCAGCAGCTTAGTCTCCGGGACAGACAACTCCTACGAGCAGTACTTC	CASSLVSGTDNSYEQYF	TRBV7-9	TRBJ2-7	few	TRBD1	17
TGCGCCAGCAGCTCCTCACGCTTTGGCCACGAGCAGTACTTC	CASSSSRFGHEQYF	TRBV4-3	TRBJ2-7	few	.	14
TGTGCCTGGAGAGGAAAGGCGAGTTATCAGCCCCAGCATTTT	CAWRGKASYQPQHF	TRBV30	TRBJ1-5	few	.	14
TGTGCCTGCAAAGGTGGGACAGGGAGATACAATGAGCAGTTCTTC	CACKGGTGRYNEQFF	TRBV30	TRBJ2-1	.	TRBD1	15
TGTGCCAGCAGCTTACCAGGGAGAGGCGAAAAACTGTTTTTT	CASSLPGRGEKLFF	TRBV11-2	TRBJ1-4	.	.	14
TGCAGCTCCAACAGCGTAATCGGAAATACGCAGTATTTT	CSSNSVIGNTQYF	TRBV29-1	TRBJ2-3	few	.	13
TGCAGCGTTGAAGAGACCCAGTACTTC	CSVEETQYF	TRBV29-1	TRBJ2-5	few	.	9
TGTGCCAGCAGTTACTCTTCAGGCACCGGGGAGCTGTTTTTT	CASSYSSGTGELFF	TRBV6-5	TRBJ2-2	once	.	14
TGCAGCGAGACTAGCCGCAATGAGCAGTTCTTC	CSETSRNEQFF	TRBV29-1	TRBJ2-1	few	TRBD2	11
TGTGCCAGCCTGGTCGGGGGGGGACAAGAGACCCAGTACTTC	CASLVGGGQETQYF	TRBV28	TRBJ2-5	medium-sized	TRBD2	14
TGTGCCAGCAGTGAACAGTACAATGAGCAGTTCTTC	CASSEQYNEQFF	TRBV2	TRBJ2-1	.	.	12
TGTGCCAGCAGTTACTCCACGGGTTTGGGCTATGGCTACACCTTC	CASSYSTGLGYGYTF	TRBV6-5	TRBJ1-2	.	.	15
TGCAGCGTTAAAGCGTTCTACAATGAGCAGTTCTTC	CSVKAFYNEQFF	TRBV29-1	TRBJ2-1	few	.	12
TGTGCCAGCAGCCCTGGACTCCTCTCCTACGAGCAGTACTTC	CASSPGLLSYEQYF	TRBV4-2	TRBJ2-7	.	.	14
TGTGCCAGCAGGGGGACAGGCCGAGAGACCCAGTACTTC	CASRGTGRETQYF	TRBV27	TRBJ2-5	.	TRBD1	13
TGTGCCAGCAGCCAGGGCTTGAGTCCCCTCCACTTT	CASSQGLSPLHF	TRBV6-5	TRBJ1-6	.	.	12
TGCAGCGTTCCCGCGGGGATGTCCTACAATGAGCAGTTCTTC	CSVPAGMSYNEQFF	TRBV29-1	TRBJ2-1	.	.	14
TGCAGCGTACGACAGGGGGCAGAGACCCAGTACTTC	CSVRQGAETQYF	TRBV29-1	TRBJ2-5	.	TRBD1	12
TGCAGCGTGGAGGTACTAGCGGGGGCTCTCACAGATACGCAGTATTTT	CSVEVLAGALTDTQYF	TRBV29-1	TRBJ2-3	.	TRBD2	16
TGTGCCAGTAGTATTAGGGGCGACACCGGGGAGCTGTTTTTT	CASSIRGDTGELFF	TRBV19	TRBJ2-2	few	.	14
TGCGCCAGCAGCTTGGGGACAGGTGAGCGCCAGCATTTT	CASSLGTGERQHF	TRBV5-1	TRBJ1-5	few	TRBD1	13
TGTGCCAGCACCCTCGAAGGGGACACAAATTCACCCCTCCACTTT	CASTLEGDTNSPLHF	TRBV11-2	TRBJ1-6	.	.	15
TGTGCCAGCAGAGACATCCGGGACAGCTACGAGCAGTACTTC	CASRDIRDSYEQYF	TRBV6-6	TRBJ2-7	few	TRBD1	14
TGTGCCTGGAGCTCTGGGACTAGCTACTTCTTC	CAWSSGTSYFF	TRBV30	TRBJ2-1	.	TRBD2	11
TGTGCCAGCAGGAGACAGGGCACAGATACGCAGTATTTT	CASRRQGTDTQYF	TRBV2	TRBJ2-3	.	.	13
TGCAGCGTCTGGGTGATAGCAGGGGAGTTAAACATTCAGTACTTC	CSVWVIAGELNIQYF	TRBV29-1	TRBJ2-4	.	.	15